This record covers a single T cell receptor (beta chain). Libraries of naive CD8 T cells were made from around 20,000 to 1,000,000 sorted cells. They used 10%, 30% or 50% RNA. TCRdb used MiXCR to reprocess the PCR reads, holding one entry per CDR3 protein. This table holds approximately 550,000 distinct CDR3 sequences, over 20% found once. This sample is part of a study of molecular identifiers for immune sequencing clone quantification. Germline V gene data show CDR1 as SGHTA and CDR2 as FQGNSA. V was clipped by 5 bases and J by 0 bases; unmatched bases: 6. CDR3 length: 16 amino acids. The receptor comes from a human donor in good health. Some libraries in this study had Jurkat cell RNA spiked in. The sequenced sample was naive CD8+ T cells from blood, with Jurkat cell RNA spiked in. The subset is: FACS-sorted CD8+CD4-CCR7+CD45RA+ naive T cells. The chain recombines TRBV7-2 with TRBJ2-3, with 9 bases matching TRBD1. The CDR3 coding sequence is TGTGCCAGCAGCCTACGGGACAGGGTTAGCACAGATACGCAGTATTTT. Translated: CASSLRDRVSTDTQYF.